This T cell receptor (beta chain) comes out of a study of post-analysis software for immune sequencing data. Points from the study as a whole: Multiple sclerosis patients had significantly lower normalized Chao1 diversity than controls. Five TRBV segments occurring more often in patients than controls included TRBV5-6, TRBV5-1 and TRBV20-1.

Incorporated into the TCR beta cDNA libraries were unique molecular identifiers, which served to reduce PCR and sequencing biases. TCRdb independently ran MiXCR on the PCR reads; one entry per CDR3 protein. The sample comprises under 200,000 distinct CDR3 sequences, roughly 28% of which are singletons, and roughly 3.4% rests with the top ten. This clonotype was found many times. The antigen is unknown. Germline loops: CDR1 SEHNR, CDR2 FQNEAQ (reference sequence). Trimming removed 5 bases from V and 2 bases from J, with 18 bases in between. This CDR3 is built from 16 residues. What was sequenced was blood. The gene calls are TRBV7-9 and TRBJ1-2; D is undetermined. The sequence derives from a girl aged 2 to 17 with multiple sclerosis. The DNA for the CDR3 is TGTGCCAGCAGCCCCCTAGCCCAAGGGTCAAACTATGGCTACACCTTC. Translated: CASSPLAQGSNYGYTF.